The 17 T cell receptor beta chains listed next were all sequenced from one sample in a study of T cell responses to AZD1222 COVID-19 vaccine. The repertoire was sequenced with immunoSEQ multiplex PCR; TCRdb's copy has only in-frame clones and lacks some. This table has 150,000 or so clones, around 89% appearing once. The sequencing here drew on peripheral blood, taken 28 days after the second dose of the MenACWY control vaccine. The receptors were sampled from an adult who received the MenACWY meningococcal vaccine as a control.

The CDR3 bases are TGTGCCAGCAGTTTATCACGGACAGGGCTCGAGCAGTACTTC. It translates to CASSLSRTGLEQYF. This chain connects TRBV27 to TRBJ2-7; 8 bases fit TRBD1. This CDR3 has 14 residues. CDR1 and CDR2 (germline): MNHEY, SMNVEV (reference sequence). Trimming took 0 bases from V and 6 from J; bases not matched to a gene: 4.

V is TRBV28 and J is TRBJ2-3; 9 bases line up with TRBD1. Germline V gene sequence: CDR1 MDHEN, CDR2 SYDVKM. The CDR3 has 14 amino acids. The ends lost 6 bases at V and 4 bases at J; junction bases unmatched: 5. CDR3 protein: CASSRTGVSDTQYF. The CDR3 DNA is TGTGCCAGCAGCAGGACAGGGGTTTCAGATACGCAGTATTTT.

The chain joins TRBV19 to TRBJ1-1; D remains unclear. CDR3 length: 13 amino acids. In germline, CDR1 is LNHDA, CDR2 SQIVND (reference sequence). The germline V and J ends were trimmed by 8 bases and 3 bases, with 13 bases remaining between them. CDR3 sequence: CASLVRAHTEAFF. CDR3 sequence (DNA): TGTGCCAGTTTAGTAAGAGCCCACACTGAAGCTTTCTTT.

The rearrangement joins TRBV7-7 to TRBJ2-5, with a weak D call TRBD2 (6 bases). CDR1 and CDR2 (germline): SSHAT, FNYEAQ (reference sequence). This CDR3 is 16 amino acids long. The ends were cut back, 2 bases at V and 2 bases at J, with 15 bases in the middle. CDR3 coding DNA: TGTGCCAGCAGCTTAATGACTAGTATTCATCAAGAGACCCAGTACTTC. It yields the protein CASSLMTSIHQETQYF.

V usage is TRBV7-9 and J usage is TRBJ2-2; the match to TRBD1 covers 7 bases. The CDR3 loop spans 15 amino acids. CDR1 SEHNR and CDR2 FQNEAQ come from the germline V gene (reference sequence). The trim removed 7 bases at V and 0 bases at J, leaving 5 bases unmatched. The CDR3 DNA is TGTGCCAGCACAACCGGGACAGCGAACACCGGGGAGCTGTTTTTT. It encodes CASTTGTANTGELFF.

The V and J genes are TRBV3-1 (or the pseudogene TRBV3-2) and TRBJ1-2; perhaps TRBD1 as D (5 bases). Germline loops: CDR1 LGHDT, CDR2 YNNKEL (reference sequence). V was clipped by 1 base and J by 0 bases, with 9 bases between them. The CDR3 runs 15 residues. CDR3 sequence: CASSQGGVANYGYTF. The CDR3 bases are TGTGCCAGCAGCCAAGGGGGGGTAGCTAACTATGGCTACACCTTC.

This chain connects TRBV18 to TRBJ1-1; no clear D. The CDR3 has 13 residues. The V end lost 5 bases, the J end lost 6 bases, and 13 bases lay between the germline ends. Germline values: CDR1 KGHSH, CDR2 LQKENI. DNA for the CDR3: TGTGCCAGCTCATCAGTACATGGCGCTGAAGCTTTCTTT. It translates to CASSSVHGAEAFF.

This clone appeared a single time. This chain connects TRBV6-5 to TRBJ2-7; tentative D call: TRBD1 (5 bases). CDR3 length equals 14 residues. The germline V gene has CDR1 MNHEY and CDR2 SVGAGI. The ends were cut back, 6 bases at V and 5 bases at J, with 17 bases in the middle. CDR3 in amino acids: CASRADAVRDEQYF. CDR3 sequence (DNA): TGTGCCAGCAGGGCGGACGCCGTCAGGGACGAGCAGTACTTC.

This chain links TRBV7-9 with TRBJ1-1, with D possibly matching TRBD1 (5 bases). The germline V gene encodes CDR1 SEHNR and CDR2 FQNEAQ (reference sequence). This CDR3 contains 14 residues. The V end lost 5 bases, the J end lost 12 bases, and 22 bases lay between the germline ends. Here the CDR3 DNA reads TGTGCCAGCAGCCAACACTTTTCTCTGGGGGTTCCTTTCTTT. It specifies CASSQHFSLGVPFF.

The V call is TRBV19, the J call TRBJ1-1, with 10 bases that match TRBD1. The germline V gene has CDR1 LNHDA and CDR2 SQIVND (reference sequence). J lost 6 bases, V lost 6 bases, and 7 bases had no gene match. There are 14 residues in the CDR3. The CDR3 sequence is CASRETGGWAEAFF. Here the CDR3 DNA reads TGTGCCAGTAGGGAGACAGGGGGCTGGGCTGAAGCTTTCTTT. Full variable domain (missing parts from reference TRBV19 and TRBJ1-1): DGGITQSPKYLFRKEGQNVTLSCEQNLNHDAMYWYRQDPGQGLRLIYYSQIVNDFQKGDIAEGYSVSREKKESFPLTVTSAQKNPTAFYLCASRETGGWAEAFFGQGTRLTVV.

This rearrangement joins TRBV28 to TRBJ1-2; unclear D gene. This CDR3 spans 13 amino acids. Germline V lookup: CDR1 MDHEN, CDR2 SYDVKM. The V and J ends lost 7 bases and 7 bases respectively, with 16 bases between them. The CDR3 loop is CASTVPVGSGYTF. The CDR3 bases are TGTGCCAGCACCGTCCCCGTGGGGTCTGGCTACACCTTC.

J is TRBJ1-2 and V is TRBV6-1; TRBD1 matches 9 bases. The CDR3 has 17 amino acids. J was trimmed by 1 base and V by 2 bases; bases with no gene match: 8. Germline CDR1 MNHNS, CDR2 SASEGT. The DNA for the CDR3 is TGTGCCAGCAGTGAAACGGGACAGGGTGGAGGTAACTATGGCTACACCTTC. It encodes CASSETGQGGGNYGYTF.

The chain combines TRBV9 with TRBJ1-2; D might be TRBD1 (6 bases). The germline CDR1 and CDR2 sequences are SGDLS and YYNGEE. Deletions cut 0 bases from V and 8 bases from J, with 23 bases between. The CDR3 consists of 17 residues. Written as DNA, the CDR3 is TGTGCCAGCAGCGTAGGAGGTGGCACAGGGCTGATCTGGGGCTACACCTTC. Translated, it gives CASSVGGGTGLIWGYTF.

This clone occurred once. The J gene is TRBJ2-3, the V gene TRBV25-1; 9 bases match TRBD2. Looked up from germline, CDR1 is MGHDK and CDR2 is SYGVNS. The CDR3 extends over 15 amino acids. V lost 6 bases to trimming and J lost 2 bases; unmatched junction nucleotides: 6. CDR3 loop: CASRRPSGNTDTQYF. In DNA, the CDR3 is TGTGCCAGCAGGAGGCCTAGCGGGAACACAGATACGCAGTATTTT. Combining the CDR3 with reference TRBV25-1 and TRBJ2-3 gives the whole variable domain EADIYQTPRYLVIGTGKKITLECSQTMGHDKMYWYQQDPGMELHLIHYSYGVNSTEKGDLSSESTVSRIRTEHFPLTLESARPSHTSQYLCASRRPSGNTDTQYFGPGTRLTVL.

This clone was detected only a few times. In DNA, the CDR3 is TGTGCCAGCAGCTTGGGGGGGACGAACACTGAAGCTTTCTTT. Its protein is CASSLGGTNTEAFF. J is TRBJ1-1 and V is TRBV5-8, with D perhaps matching TRBD1 (5 bases). This CDR3 is 14 amino acids long. V was shortened by 0 bases and J by 1 base, with 7 bases between the two germline ends. The germline V gene encodes CDR1 SGHTS and CDR2 YDEGEE.

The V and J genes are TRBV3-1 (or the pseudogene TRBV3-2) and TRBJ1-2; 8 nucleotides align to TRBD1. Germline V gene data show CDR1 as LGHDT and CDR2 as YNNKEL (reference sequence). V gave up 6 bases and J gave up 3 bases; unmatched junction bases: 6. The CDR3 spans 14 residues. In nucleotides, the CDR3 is TGTGCCAGCAGTCGCGACAGGGGCGACTATGGCTACACCTTC. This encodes CASSRDRGDYGYTF.

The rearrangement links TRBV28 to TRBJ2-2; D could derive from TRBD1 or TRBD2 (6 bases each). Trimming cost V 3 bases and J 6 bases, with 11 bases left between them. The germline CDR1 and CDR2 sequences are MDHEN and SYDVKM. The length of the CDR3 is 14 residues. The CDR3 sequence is CASSFSGGSGELFF. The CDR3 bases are TGTGCCAGCAGTTTTTCCGGGGGCTCCGGGGAGCTGTTTTTT.